The clone carrying this T cell receptor (beta chain) occurred a few times. The sample's time point: pretreatment peripheral blood. This specimen comes from a study of PD-L1 blockade in urothelial cancer. TCRdb keeps only in-frame clones here, not all; method: immunoSEQ multiplex PCR. The data hold 60,000 to 65,000 clones, with 81% observed a single time. This CDR3 is 14 amino acids long. Germline V gene data show CDR1 as SGHDT and CDR2 as YYEEEE. Trimming stripped 4 bases from V and 3 bases from J, with 13 bases between. The receptor was derived from a man aged 65 to 85 with urothelial cancer. This chain connects TRBV5-6 to TRBJ1-2; D is uncertain. The sample in question was PBMCs, obtained around atezolizumab (anti-PD-L1) treatment. CDR3: CASSAVTGDYGYTF. The DNA for the CDR3 is TGTGCCAGCAGCGCCGTGACCGGAGACTATGGCTACACCTTC.